The sequence of this TCR beta chain was determined in a study of molecular identifiers for immune sequencing clone quantification. Overall study context: Five portions were made in replicates from RNA of about 21,000 or 97,000 naive CD8 cells, and four underwent sequencing. Study-level results: Reports indicate spiked Jurkat TCR RNA from one cell could be found among about a million naive cells. Clones that had above 20 RNA copies took up over 99% of effector molecules but under 1% in naive cells.

From the PCR reads, TCRdb called clonotypes with MiXCR, one entry per CDR3 protein. The sample records 60,000 to 65,000 distinct CDR3 sequences, over 15% being singletons. Germline V lookup: CDR1 MNHEY, CDR2 SMNVEV (reference sequence). Trimming left V 6 bases short and J 5 bases short, with 11 bases between. The CDR3 loop spans 13 amino acids. Researchers sorted naive CD8 T cells as cells that were CD8+CD4-CCR7+CD45RA+. About this clonotype itself: Its antigen is undetermined.

Sequencing input: naive CD8+ T cells from blood, with Jurkat cell RNA spiked in. As for subset: FACS-sorted CD8+CD4-CCR7+CD45RA+ naive T cells. The TCR originated in a human donor in good health. Some libraries in this study had Jurkat cell RNA spiked in. The V gene is TRBV27, the J gene TRBJ2-4; D unclear. The CDR3: CASSQSPQNIQYF. The CDR3 nucleotides are TGTGCCAGCAGCCAGAGTCCCCAAAACATTCAGTACTTC.